The sequence of this T cell receptor beta chain was determined in a study of cytomegalovirus exposure and HLA in healthy donors. Points on this clone: Its antigen is currently unknown.

With 3 bases removed from V and 2 bases from J, the gap between germline ends came to 7 bases. CDR1 KGHSH and CDR2 LQKENI come from the germline V gene. CDR3 length: 14 amino acids. Study-level points and caveats: Trimming of TCR beta V- and J-genes showed a link, identified in a later analysis, to a missense DCLRE1C variant. Later on, analysis showed that most CMV-associated TCR beta chains appeared to be HLA-restricted.

Use of 60 Vbeta and 13 Jbeta primers characterized the PCR. Produced via immunoSEQ multiplex PCR; TCRdb's table is partial and in-frame only. The sample totals around 130,000 clones. The rearrangement joins TRBV18 to TRBJ1-4; D uncertain. This TCR was sampled from a woman in her fifties or sixties in good health and CMV-seronegative. Specimen: PBMCs. CDR3 residues: CASSPQVTNEKLFF. The CDR3 nucleotides are TGTGCCAGCTCACCGCAGGTTACTAATGAAAAACTGTTTTTT.